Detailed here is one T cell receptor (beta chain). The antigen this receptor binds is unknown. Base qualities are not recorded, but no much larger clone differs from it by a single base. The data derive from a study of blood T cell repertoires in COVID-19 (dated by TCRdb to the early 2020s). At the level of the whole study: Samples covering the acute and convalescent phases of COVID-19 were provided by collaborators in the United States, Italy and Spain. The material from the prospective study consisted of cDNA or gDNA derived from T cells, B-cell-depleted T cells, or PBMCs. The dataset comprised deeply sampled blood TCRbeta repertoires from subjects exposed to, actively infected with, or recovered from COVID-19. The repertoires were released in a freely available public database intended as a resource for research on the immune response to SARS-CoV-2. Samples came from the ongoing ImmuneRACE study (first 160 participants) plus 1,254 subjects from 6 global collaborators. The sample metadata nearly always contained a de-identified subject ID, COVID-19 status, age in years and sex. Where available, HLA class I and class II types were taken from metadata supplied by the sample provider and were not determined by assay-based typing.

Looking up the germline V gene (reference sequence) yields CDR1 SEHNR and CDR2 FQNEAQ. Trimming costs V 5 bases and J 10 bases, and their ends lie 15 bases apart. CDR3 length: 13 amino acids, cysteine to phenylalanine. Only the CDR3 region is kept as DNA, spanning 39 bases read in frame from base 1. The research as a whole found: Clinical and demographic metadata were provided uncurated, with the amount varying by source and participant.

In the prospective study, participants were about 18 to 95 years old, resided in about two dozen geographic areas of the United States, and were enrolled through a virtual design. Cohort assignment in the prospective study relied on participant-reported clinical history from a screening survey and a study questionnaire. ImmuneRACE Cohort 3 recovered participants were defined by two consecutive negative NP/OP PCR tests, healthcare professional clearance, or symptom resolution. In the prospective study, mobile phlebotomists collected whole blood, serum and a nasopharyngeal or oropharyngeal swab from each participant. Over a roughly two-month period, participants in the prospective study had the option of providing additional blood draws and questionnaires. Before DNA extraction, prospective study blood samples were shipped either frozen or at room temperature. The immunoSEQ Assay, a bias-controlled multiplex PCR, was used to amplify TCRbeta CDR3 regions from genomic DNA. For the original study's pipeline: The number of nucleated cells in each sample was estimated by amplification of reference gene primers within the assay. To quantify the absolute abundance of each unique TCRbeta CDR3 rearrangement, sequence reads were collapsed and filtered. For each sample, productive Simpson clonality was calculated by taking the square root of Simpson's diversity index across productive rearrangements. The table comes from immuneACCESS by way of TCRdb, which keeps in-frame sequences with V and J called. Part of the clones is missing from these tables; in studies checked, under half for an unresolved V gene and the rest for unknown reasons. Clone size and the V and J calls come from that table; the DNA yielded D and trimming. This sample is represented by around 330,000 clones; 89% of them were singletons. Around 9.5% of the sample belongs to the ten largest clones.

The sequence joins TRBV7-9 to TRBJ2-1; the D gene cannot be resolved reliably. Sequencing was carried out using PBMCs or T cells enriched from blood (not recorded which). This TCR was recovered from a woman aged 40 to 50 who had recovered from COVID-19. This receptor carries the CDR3 CASSRGEVREQFF. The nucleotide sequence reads TGTGCCAGCAGCCGAGGCGAGGTCAGAGAGCAGTTCTTC. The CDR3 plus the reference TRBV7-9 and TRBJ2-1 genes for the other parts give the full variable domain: DTGVSQNPRHKITKRGQNVTFRCDPISEHNRLYWYRQTLGQGPEFLTYFQNEAQLEKSRLLSDRFSAERPKGSFSTLEIQRTEQGDSAMYLCASSRGEVREQFFGPGTRLTVL.